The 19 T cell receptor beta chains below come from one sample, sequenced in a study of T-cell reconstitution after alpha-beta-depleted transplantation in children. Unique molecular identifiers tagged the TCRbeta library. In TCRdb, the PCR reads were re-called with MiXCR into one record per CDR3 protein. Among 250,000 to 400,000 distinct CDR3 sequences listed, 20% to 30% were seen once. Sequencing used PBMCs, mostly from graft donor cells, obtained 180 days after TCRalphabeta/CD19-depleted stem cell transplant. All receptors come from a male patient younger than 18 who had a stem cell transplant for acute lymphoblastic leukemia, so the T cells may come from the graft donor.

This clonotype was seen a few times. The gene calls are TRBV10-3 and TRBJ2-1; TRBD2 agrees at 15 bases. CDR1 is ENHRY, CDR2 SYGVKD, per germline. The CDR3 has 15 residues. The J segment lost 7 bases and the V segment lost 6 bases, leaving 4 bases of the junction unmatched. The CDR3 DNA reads TGTGCCATCAGGGAAGGGACTAGCGGGAGGAATGAGCAGTTCTTC. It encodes CAIREGTSGRNEQFF.

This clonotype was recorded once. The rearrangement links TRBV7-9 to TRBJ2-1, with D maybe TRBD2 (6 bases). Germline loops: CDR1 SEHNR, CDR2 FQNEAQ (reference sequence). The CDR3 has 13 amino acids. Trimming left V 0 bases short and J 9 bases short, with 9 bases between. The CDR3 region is CASSLAWGGEQFF. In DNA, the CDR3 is TGTGCCAGCAGCTTAGCTTGGGGAGGTGAGCAGTTCTTC.

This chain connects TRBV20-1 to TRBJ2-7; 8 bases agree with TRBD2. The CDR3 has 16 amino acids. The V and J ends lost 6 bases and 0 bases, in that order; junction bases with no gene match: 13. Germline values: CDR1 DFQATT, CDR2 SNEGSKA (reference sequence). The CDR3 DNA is TGCAGTGCAATGGATGTACTAGCGGATAGCTCCTACGAGCAGTACTTC. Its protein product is CSAMDVLADSSYEQYF.

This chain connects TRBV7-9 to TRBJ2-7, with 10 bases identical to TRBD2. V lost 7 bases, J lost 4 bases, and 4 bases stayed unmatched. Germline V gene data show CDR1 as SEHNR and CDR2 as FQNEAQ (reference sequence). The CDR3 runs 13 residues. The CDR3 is CASTGTSVYEQYF. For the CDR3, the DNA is TGTGCCAGCACAGGGACTAGCGTTTACGAGCAGTACTTC.

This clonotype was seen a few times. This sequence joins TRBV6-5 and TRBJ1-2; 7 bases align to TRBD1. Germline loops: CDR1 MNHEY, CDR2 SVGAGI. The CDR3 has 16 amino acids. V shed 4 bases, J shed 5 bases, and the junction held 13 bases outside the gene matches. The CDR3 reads CASSSFRLTGSYGYTF. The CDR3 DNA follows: TGTGCCAGCAGTTCCTTCCGATTGACAGGGTCTTATGGCTACACCTTC.

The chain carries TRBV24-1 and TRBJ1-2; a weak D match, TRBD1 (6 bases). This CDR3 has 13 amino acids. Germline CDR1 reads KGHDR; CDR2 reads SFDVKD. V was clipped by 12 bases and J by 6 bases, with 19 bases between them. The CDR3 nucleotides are TGTGCCGTCCGAAGGGGGAATGGGCATGGCTACACCTTC. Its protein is CAVRRGNGHGYTF.

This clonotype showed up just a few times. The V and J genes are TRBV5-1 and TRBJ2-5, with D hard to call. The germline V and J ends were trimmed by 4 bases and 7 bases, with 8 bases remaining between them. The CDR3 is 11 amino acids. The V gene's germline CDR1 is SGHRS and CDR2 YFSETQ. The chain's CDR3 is CASSISGTQYF. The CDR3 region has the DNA TGCGCCAGCAGCATATCGGGGACCCAGTACTTC.

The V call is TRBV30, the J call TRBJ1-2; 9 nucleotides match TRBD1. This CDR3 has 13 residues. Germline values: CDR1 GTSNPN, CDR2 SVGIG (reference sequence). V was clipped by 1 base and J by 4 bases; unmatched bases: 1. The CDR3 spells CAWSGTGAYGYTF. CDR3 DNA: TGTGCCTGGAGTGGGACAGGGGCCTATGGCTACACCTTC. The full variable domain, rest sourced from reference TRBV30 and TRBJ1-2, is SQTIHQWPATLVQPVGSPLSLECTVEGTSNPNLYWYRQAAGRGLQLLFYSVGIGQISSEVPQNLSASRPQDRQFILSSKKLLLSDSGFYLCAWSGTGAYGYTFGSGTRLTVV.

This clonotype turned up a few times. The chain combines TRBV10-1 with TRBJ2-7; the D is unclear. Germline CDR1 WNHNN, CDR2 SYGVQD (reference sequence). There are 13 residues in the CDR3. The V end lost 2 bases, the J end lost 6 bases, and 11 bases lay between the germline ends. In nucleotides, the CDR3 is TGCGCCAGCAGTGAGGGTTTTCCAGGCGAGCAGTACTTC. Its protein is CASSEGFPGEQYF.

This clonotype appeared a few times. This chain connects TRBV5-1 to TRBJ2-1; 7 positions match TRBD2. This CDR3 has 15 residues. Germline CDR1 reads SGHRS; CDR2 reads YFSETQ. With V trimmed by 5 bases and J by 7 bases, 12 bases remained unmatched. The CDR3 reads CASRYRDYPGNEQFF. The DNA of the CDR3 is TGCGCCAGCAGGTACCGGGACTACCCGGGGAATGAGCAGTTCTTC.

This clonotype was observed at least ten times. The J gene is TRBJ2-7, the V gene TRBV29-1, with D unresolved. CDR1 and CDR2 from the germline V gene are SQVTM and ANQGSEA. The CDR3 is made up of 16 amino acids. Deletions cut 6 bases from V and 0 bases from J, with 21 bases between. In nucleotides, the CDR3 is TGCAGCGTGACGAACCGTGGCCAGCATTACTCCTACGAGCAGTACTTC. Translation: CSVTNRGQHYSYEQYF.

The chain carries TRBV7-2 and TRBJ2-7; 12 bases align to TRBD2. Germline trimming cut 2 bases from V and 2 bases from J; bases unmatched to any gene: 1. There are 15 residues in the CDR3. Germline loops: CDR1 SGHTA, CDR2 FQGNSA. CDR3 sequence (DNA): TGTGCCAGCAGCTTATGGACTAGCGGGACCTACGAGCAGTACTTC. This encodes CASSLWTSGTYEQYF.

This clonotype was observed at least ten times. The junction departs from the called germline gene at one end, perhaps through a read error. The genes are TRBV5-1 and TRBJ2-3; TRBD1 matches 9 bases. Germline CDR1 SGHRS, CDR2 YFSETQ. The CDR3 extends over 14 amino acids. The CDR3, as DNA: TGTGCCAGCAGCTCGGGACAGGGAACAGATACGCAGTATTTT. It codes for CASSSGQGTDTQYF.

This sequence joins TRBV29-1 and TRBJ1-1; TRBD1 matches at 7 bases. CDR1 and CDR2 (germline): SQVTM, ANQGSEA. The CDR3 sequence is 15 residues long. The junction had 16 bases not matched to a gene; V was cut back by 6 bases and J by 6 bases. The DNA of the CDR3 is TGCAGCGTCCCAGCAGGGGACAGCCCCCATCCTGAAGCTTTCTTT. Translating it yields CSVPAGDSPHPEAFF.

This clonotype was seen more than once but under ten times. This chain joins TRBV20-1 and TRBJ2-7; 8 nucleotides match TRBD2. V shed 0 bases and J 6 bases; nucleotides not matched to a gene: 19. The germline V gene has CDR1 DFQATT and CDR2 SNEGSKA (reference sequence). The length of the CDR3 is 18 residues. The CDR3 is CSARDLVTSGRIFSEQYF. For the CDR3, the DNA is TGCAGTGCTAGAGACCTAGTTACTAGCGGCCGGATCTTCTCCGAGCAGTACTTC.

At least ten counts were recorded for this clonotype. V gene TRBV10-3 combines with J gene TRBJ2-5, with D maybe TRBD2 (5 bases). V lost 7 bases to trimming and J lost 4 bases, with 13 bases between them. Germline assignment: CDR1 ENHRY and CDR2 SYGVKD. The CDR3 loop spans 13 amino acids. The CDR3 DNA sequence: TGTGCCATCAACTCACTAGTAGGAGAGACCCAGTACTTC. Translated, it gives CAINSLVGETQYF.

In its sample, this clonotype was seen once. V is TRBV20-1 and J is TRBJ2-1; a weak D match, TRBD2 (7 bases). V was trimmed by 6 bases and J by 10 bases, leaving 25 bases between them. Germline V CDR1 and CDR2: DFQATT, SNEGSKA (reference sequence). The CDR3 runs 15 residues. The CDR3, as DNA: TGCAGTGCCCCCCAACCCGGGGGGAAGGGGGACGAGCAGTTCTTC. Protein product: CSAPQPGGKGDEQFF.

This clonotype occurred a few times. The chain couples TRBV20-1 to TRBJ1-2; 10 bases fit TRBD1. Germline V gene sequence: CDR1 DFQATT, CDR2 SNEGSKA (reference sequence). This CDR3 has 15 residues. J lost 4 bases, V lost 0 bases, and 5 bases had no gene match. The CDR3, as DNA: TGCAGTGCTAGAGATCCGGACAGGGGGGTCTATGGCTACACCTTC. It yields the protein CSARDPDRGVYGYTF.

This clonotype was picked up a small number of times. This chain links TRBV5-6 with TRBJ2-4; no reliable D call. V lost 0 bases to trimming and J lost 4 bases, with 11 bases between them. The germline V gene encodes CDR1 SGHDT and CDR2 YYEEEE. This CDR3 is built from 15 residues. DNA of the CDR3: TGTGCCAGCAGCTTGGTAGACATTGGGAAAAACATTCAGTACTTC. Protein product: CASSLVDIGKNIQYF.